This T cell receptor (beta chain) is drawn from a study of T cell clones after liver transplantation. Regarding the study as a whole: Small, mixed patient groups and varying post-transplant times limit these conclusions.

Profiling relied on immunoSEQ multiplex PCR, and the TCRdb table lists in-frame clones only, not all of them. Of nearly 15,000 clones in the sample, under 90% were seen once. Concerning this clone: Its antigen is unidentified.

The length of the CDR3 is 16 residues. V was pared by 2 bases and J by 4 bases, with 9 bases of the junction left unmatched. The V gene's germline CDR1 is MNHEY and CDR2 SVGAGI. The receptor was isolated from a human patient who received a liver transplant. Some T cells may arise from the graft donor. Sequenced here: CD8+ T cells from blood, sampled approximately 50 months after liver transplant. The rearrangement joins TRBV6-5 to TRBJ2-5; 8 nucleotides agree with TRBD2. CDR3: CASSYGWPAGGETQYF. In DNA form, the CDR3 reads TGTGCCAGCAGTTACGGTTGGCCGGCGGGAGGAGAGACCCAGTACTTC.